The rows below give T cell receptor beta chains drawn from one sample of a study of blood T cell repertoires in COVID-19. Profiling relied on immunoSEQ multiplex PCR, and the TCRdb table lists in-frame clones only, not all of them. The profile shows about 260,000 clones, 88% of them singletons. Sequenced sample: peripheral blood. The receptors shown here come from a man aged 60 to 75 who had recovered from COVID-19. Both conserved end residues are part of each CDR3. Each record gives: clone size, J gene, D gene, V gene, CDR3 protein, CDR3 DNA. The D gene is left open where the match is weak. Clone size is given for some rows only: seen once, a few or many times, or a class if the clone is expanded.

.	TRBJ2-1	TRBD1	TRBV7-2	CASSPGTGGWNEQFF	TGTGCCAGCAGCCCCGGGACAGGGGGGTGGAATGAGCAGTTCTTC
.	TRBJ1-1	.	TRBV18	CASSPTTGFNTEAFF	TGTGCCAGCTCACCTACAACAGGGTTCAACACTGAAGCTTTCTTT
.	TRBJ1-1	TRBD1	TRBV13	CASRPPDRGNTEAFF	TGTGCCAGCAGACCTCCGGACAGGGGGAACACTGAAGCTTTCTTT
.	TRBJ1-5	.	TRBV4-1	CASSQEGGDSNQPQHF	TGCGCCAGCAGCCAAGAAGGGGGTGATAGCAATCAGCCCCAGCATTTT
.	TRBJ2-7	TRBD2	TRBV5-1	CASSLTLAGTYEQYF	TGCGCCAGCAGCTTGACCCTAGCGGGGACCTACGAGCAGTACTTC
.	TRBJ1-4	.	TRBV5-3	CARSHHSSEDNEKLFF	TGTGCCAGAAGCCATCACAGTTCGGAGGATAATGAAAAACTGTTTTTT
.	TRBJ1-2	.	TRBV24-1	CATSEVGLGYTF	TGTGCCACCAGTGAAGTGGGCCTGGGCTACACCTTC
.	TRBJ1-4	.	TRBV7-2	CASSSTQLRGATNEKLFF	TGTGCCAGCAGCTCTACTCAACTAAGAGGCGCAACTAATGAAAAACTGTTTTTT
.	TRBJ2-6	TRBD1	TRBV4-2	CASSPKWDRGKGANVLTF	TGTGCCAGCAGCCCGAAATGGGACAGGGGGAAAGGGGCCAACGTCCTGACTTTC
.	TRBJ1-2	.	TRBV29-1	CSVDAQQEGGYTF	TGCAGCGTTGACGCCCAGCAAGAGGGTGGCTACACCTTC
few	TRBJ2-3	.	TRBV4-2	CASSPLRGPGDTQYF	TGTGCCAGCAGCCCTCTGCGGGGGCCTGGGGATACGCAGTATTTT
.	TRBJ1-2	.	TRBV27	CASSSFGLDTVSYGYTF	TGTGCCAGCAGTTCCTTCGGTCTGGACACCGTTTCGTATGGCTACACCTTC
.	TRBJ2-3	TRBD1	TRBV5-1	CASSKQGTDTQYF	TGCGCCAGCAGCAAACAGGGGACAGATACGCAGTATTTT
.	TRBJ2-6	TRBD1	TRBV5-4	CASSPGQGTNVLTF	TGTGCCAGCAGCCCGGGACAGGGGACCAACGTCCTGACTTTC
.	TRBJ2-5	.	TRBV19	CASSIAGVGQETQYF	TGTGCCAGTAGTATTGCAGGGGTTGGCCAAGAGACCCAGTACTTC
.	TRBJ2-1	.	TRBV20-1	CSASGQGYNEQFF	TGCAGTGCGAGTGGGCAGGGCTACAATGAGCAGTTCTTC
.	TRBJ1-2	.	TRBV18	CASSPAGGAYGYTF	TGTGCCAGCTCACCGGCAGGTGGGGCTTATGGCTACACCTTC
.	TRBJ1-3	.	TRBV6-5	CASSYWSPSSGNTIYF	TGTGCCAGCAGTTACTGGAGCCCCAGCTCTGGAAACACCATATATTTT
.	TRBJ1-1	.	TRBV5-6	CASSYRDTEAFF	TGTGCCAGCAGCTACAGGGACACTGAAGCTTTCTTT
once	TRBJ2-7	TRBD1	TRBV13	CASSPGQGATYEQYF	TGTGCCAGCAGCCCGGGACAGGGGGCCACCTACGAGCAGTACTTC
.	TRBJ2-5	.	TRBV7-3	CASAHSSQGITETQYF	TGTGCCTCCGCCCACTCGTCCCAGGGGATAACAGAGACCCAGTACTTC
once	TRBJ2-6	TRBD1	TRBV7-9	CASSHNQGAGANVLTF	TGTGCCAGCAGCCACAATCAGGGGGCTGGGGCCAACGTCCTGACTTTC
.	TRBJ2-5	.	TRBV19	CASKEANQETQYF	TGTGCCAGTAAGGAGGCCAACCAAGAGACCCAGTACTTC
.	TRBJ2-1	TRBD2	TRBV7-9	CASRTTGTSQISYEQFF	TGTGCCAGCAGAACCACCGGGACTAGCCAGATTTCGTATGAGCAGTTCTTC
few	TRBJ2-2	TRBD1	TRBV19	CASSTTGGDTGELFF	TGTGCCAGTAGTACCACAGGGGGCGACACCGGGGAGCTGTTTTTT
.	TRBJ2-1	TRBD1	TRBV19	CASSIGGTGGSRDEQFF	TGTGCCAGTAGCATTGGTGGGACAGGGGGCAGCCGGGATGAGCAGTTCTTC
once	TRBJ1-5	TRBD1	TRBV6-5	CASRNRGSSNQPQHF	TGTGCCAGCAGGAACAGGGGAAGTAGCAATCAGCCCCAGCATTTT
few	TRBJ1-4	.	TRBV7-2	CASSLGSGGNEKLFF	TGTGCCAGCAGCTTAGGATCGGGGGGGAACGAAAAACTGTTTTTT
.	TRBJ2-1	.	TRBV19	CASSRRHRDAEQFF	TGTGCCAGTAGTAGGAGACACAGGGACGCTGAGCAGTTCTTC
.	TRBJ1-2	TRBD1	TRBV5-1	CASSQGTAITNYGYTF	TGCGCCAGCAGCCAGGGGACAGCGATTACTAACTATGGCTACACCTTC
.	TRBJ1-2	.	TRBV6-6	CASSYAEVNYGYTF	TGTGCCAGCAGTTACGCTGAGGTTAACTATGGCTACACCTTC
once	TRBJ1-6	TRBD1	TRBV12-5	CASGSGTGANSPLHF	TGTGCTAGTGGTTCCGGGACAGGAGCTAATTCACCCCTCCACTTT
.	TRBJ2-2	TRBD2	TRBV3-1/TRBV3-2	CASSLPTSRGELFF	TGTGCCAGCAGCCTGCCGACTAGCCGCGGGGAGCTGTTTTTT
.	TRBJ1-1	.	TRBV3-1/TRBV3-2	CASSHILNTEAFF	TGTGCCAGCAGCCACATCCTGAACACTGAAGCTTTCTTT
.	TRBJ2-7	.	TRBV6-6	CASTKGRDLRGQYF	TGTGCCAGCACTAAGGGGCGGGATCTACGAGGTCAGTACTTC
.	TRBJ1-2	.	TRBV7-2	CASSSRVRVYGYTF	TGTGCCAGCAGCTCAAGGGTCAGGGTCTATGGCTACACCTTC
.	TRBJ2-5	.	TRBV5-8	CASSQAVGILETQYF	TGTGCCAGCAGCCAGGCCGTGGGCATCTTGGAGACCCAGTACTTC